The sequence of this T cell receptor (beta chain) was determined in a study of blood T cell repertoires in COVID-19. Study details: Both acute and convalescent COVID-19 samples were obtained from the United States, Italy and Spain. T cells, B-cell-depleted T cells, or PBMCs supplied cDNA or gDNA.

Original analysis: Amplified reference gene primers provided the basis for estimating nucleated cell counts. Here immunoSEQ multiplex PCR was the method, and the copy in TCRdb shows in-frame clones only, minus some. V, J and clone size derive from that table, while D and trimming were established from the DNA sequence. Of a few hundred thousand clones listed, nearly 85% are singletons. The CDR3 loop spans 17 amino acids. V gave up 6 bases and J gave up 4 bases; unmatched junction bases: 9. The germline V gene encodes CDR1 MDHEN and CDR2 SYDVKM. The sample was peripheral blood. The chain uses TRBV28 and TRBJ1-6; 10 bases match TRBD1. This TCR was recovered from a human donor in a cohort sampled during active COVID-19. In DNA, the CDR3 is TGTGCCAGCAGATCGGGACAGGGGCCGACTTATAATTCACCCCTCCACTTT. The encoded protein is CASRSGQGPTYNSPLHF. Drawing the rest from reference TRBV28 and TRBJ1-6, the complete variable domain is DVKVTQSSRYLVKRTGEKVFLECVQDMDHENMFWYRQDPGLGLRLIYFSYDVKMKEKGDIPEGYSVSREKKERFSLILESASTNQTSMYLCASRSGQGPTYNSPLHFGNGTRLTVT.